The source of this T cell receptor beta chain is a study of shared clonotypes between healthy human individuals. For this clone: The antigen is unknown.

The donors, all of them Caucasian adults, lived in Nashville, Tennessee. Libraries were prepared by immunoSEQ multiplex PCR; TCRdb keeps only in-frame clonotypes and omits some of them. The table has 980,000 or so clones, over 60% seen once. Findings and caveats of the study: Specimens sampled were limited to blood, with tissue repertoires likely differing. Naive CD4 clonotypes were shared across several donors at about 5.3%.

Germline values: CDR1 LGHNT, CDR2 FRNRAP. The CDR3 is 12 amino acids. V was cut by 5 bases and J by 3 bases, with 8 bases left in between. Sequencing was performed on memory CD4+ T cells sorted from blood. Subset noted: CD45RA-negative fraction. The sequence was obtained from a man between 18 and 29 years old in good health. This chain links TRBV12-5 with TRBJ2-7; no definite D call. As DNA, the CDR3 is TGTGCTAGTGGTCCCTCCCACTACGAGCAGTACTTC. Encoded protein: CASGPSHYEQYF.